The source of this TCR beta chain is a study of shared clonotypes between healthy human individuals. Measured with immunoSEQ multiplex PCR; TCRdb has only the in-frame clones, and not every one. The table has approximately 470,000 clones, 81% seen once. V lost 2 bases, J lost 8 bases, and 5 bases stayed unmatched. Germline V gene lookup returns CDR1 MGHRA and CDR2 YSYEKL. The CDR3 contains 15 residues. The receptor was derived from a woman in her thirties or forties in good health. Some clones in this sample may be carry-over from other donors' samples. The sequenced sample was PBMCs. This chain joins TRBV4-1 and TRBJ2-1; 11 positions agree with TRBD2. The CDR3: CASSQLILAGDEQFF. CDR3 in DNA: TGCGCCAGCAGCCAACTGATACTAGCGGGAGATGAGCAGTTCTTC.